These 9 T cell receptor beta chains share one sample of origin, sequenced in a study of cytomegalovirus exposure and HLA in healthy donors. The PCR contained 60 Vbeta and 13 Jbeta primers. The method was immunoSEQ multiplex PCR; TCRdb's version includes in-frame clones alone and lacks a portion of them. The sample yields about 130,000 clones, over 70% seen once. Sample: PBMCs. The receptors originated from a woman between 45 and 60 years old in good health and CMV-seronegative.

This clone has just a few counts. V and J are TRBV5-1 and TRBJ2-2, with D maybe TRBD1 (5 bases). Germline CDR1 SGHRS, CDR2 YFSETQ. Trimming left V 2 bases short and J 6 bases short, with 23 bases between. The CDR3 length is 18 residues. The CDR3 is CASSFSPRTSVGPGELFF. Here the CDR3 DNA reads TGCGCCAGCAGCTTTTCTCCCCGTACCTCAGTGGGGCCCGGGGAGCTGTTTTTT.

The DNA for the CDR3 is TGTGCCTGGACCGACAACAAACCGGGACTAGCGGGAGCTCTGACAGAGACCCAGTACTTC. This sequence encodes CAWTDNKPGLAGALTETQYF. V usage is TRBV30 and J usage is TRBJ2-5; 14 bases map to TRBD2. Per germline, CDR1 GTSNPN and CDR2 SVGIG (reference sequence). V lost 4 bases to trimming and J lost 4 bases; unmatched junction nucleotides: 20. The CDR3 is 20 residues long. The full variable domain, in which reference TRBV30 and TRBJ2-5 provide the parts outside the CDR3, is SQTIHQWPATLVQPVGSPLSLECTVEGTSNPNLYWYRQAAGRGLQLLFYSVGIGQISSEVPQNLSASRPQDRQFILSSKKLLLSDSGFYLCAWTDNKPGLAGALTETQYFGPGTRLLVL.

The chain combines TRBV30 with TRBJ2-5, with a tentative D call TRBD2 (5 bases). The CDR3 is made up of 12 amino acids. Germline V lookup: CDR1 GTSNPN, CDR2 SVGIG (reference sequence). V gave up 1 base and J gave up 5 bases, with 8 bases separating them. The CDR3 DNA sequence: TGTGCCTGGAGTGCCGGCGGGGAGACCCAGTACTTC. This codes for CAWSAGGETQYF.

The chain joins TRBV28 to TRBJ2-7; no firm D call. Germline-derived CDR1 and CDR2 are MDHEN and SYDVKM. This CDR3 comprises 15 residues. V was clipped by 2 bases and J by 1 base, with 12 bases between them. The CDR3 region has the DNA TGTGCCAGCAGTTTAAAAAGTTACTGGTCCTACGAGCAGTACTTC. Its protein is CASSLKSYWSYEQYF.

The chain carries TRBV7-9 and TRBJ2-4; 10 positions agree with TRBD1. CDR1 and CDR2 from the germline V gene are SEHNR and FQNEAQ (reference sequence). The CDR3 has 19 residues. J was trimmed by 0 bases and V by 5 bases; bases with no gene match: 13. CDR3 in amino acids: CASSKAVGQGMSAKNIQYF. The CDR3 DNA sequence: TGTGCCAGCAGCAAAGCGGTGGGACAGGGGATGTCAGCCAAAAACATTCAGTACTTC.

The J gene is TRBJ2-1, the V gene TRBV27, with TRBD2 identical over 8 bases. The V segment lost 3 bases and the J segment 2 bases; nucleotides outside the gene matches: 3. CDR3 length equals 15 residues. Germline V gives CDR1 MNHEY, CDR2 SMNVEV (reference sequence). CDR3 protein: CASSLRLAPYNEQFF. CDR3 nucleotides: TGTGCCAGCAGTTTGAGACTAGCGCCCTACAATGAGCAGTTCTTC.

The genes are TRBV6-6 and TRBJ2-5; maybe TRBD1 (5 bases). V was trimmed by 0 bases and J by 2 bases, leaving 10 bases between them. The V gene's germline CDR1 is MNHNY and CDR2 SVGAGI (reference sequence). The CDR3 totals 15 residues. As DNA, the CDR3 is TGTGCCAGCAGTTACTCGGCAGGGTGGCAAGAGACCCAGTACTTC. Translated: CASSYSAGWQETQYF.

This chain connects TRBV19 to TRBJ2-1; 7 bases map to TRBD2. Germline V lookup: CDR1 LNHDA, CDR2 SQIVND (reference sequence). With 0 bases clipped from V and 8 bases from J, the junction kept 22 bases outside the gene matches. CDR3 length: 20 residues. CDR3 loop: CASSIDRWRSASGPTHEQFF. CDR3 bases: TGTGCCAGTAGTATAGATCGGTGGCGCTCGGCTAGCGGACCTACCCATGAGCAGTTCTTC.

The J gene is TRBJ2-3, the V gene TRBV2; 7 positions match TRBD2. J was trimmed by 7 bases and V by 4 bases; bases with no gene match: 11. The CDR3 is made up of 15 amino acids. Germline CDR1 and CDR2: SNHLY and FYNNEI. The CDR3 DNA reads TGTGCCAGCAGTGCCCCTAGCGGACCCACGTATACGCAGTATTTT. The encoded protein is CASSAPSGPTYTQYF.